This T cell receptor beta chain appears in the sequencing data of a study of identical twins. About this clonotype: Antigen: not known.

General study findings and limits: Weaker excess twin sharing was observed in beta out-of-frame sequences.

TCRdb used MiXCR to reprocess the 5' RACE reads, holding one entry per CDR3 protein. There are roughly 720,000 distinct CDR3 sequences in the sample; about 20% occur only once, and roughly 14% lies in the top ten. The V gene end was trimmed by 1 base and the J gene end by 4 bases; junction bases not matched to a gene: 7. From germline, CDR1 is LGHNA and CDR2 YNFKEQ. The length of the CDR3 is 16 residues. The data were also submitted as part of a second study, on T cells expressing NK-cell markers. That paper states: Sorted CD3+CD56+NKG2C+, CD3+CD56+NKG2C- and CD3+CD56-NKG2C+ T cells supplied TCR beta repertoires. In several experiments, an anti-gamma-delta TCR antibody restricted sorting to alpha-beta TCR T cells. About 6 donors had dominant NKG2C+ clonotypes that comprised roughly 1.0-8% of their CD8+ T cells.

The receptor's source is a woman aged 18 to 35 in good health. The sample comprised PBMCs. The chain combines TRBV4-2 with TRBJ2-5, with 9 nucleotides matching TRBD1. DNA for the CDR3: TGTGCCAGCAGCCAAGGCGGGACAGGGTGGAGAGAGACCCAGTACTTC. This translates into CASSQGGTGWRETQYF.